The TCR beta chain described here comes from a study of shared clonotypes between healthy human individuals. Every subset had its genomic DNA shared out evenly among several immunoSEQ plates. Assay: immunoSEQ multiplex PCR; the TCRdb copy retains only in-frame clones and omits some. The sample records about 2.2 million clones, 85% to 95% being singletons. The naive CD8 subset, CD45RO-negative cells positively selected for CCR7, excluded terminally differentiated effector memory CD45RA+ cells. The CDR3 sequence is 14 residues long. Trimming cost V 6 bases and J 0 bases; bases outside gene matches: 5. CDR1 and CDR2 (germline): SNHLY, FYNNEI.

The V gene is TRBV2, the J gene TRBJ2-7; 7 bases map to TRBD1. The receptor's source is a man aged 18 to 30 in good health. Some clones in this sample may be carry-over from other donors' samples. Material for sequencing was naive CD8+ T cells from PBMCs. The CDR3 region has the DNA TGTGCCAGCAGGGACAGGACGAGCTCCTACGAGCAGTACTTC. Translated: CASRDRTSSYEQYF. The variable domain in full, with the rest retrieved from reference TRBV2 and TRBJ2-7, is EPEVTQTPSHQVTQMGQEVILRCVPISNHLYFYWYRQILGQKVEFLVSFYNNEISEKSEIFDDQFSVERPDGSNFTLKIRSTKLEDSAMYFCASRDRTSSYEQYFGPGTRLTVT.